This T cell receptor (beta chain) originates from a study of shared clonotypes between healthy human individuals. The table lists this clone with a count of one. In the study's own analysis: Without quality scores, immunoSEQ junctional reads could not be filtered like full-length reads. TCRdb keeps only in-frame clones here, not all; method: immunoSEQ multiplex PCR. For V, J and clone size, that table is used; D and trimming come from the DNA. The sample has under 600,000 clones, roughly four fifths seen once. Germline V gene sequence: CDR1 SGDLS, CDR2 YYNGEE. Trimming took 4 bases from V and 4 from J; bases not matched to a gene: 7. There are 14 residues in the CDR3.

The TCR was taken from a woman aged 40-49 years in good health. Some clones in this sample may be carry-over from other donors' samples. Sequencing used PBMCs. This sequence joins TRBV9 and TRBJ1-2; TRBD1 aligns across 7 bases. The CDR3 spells CASSPTGATYGYTF. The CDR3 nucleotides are TGTGCCAGCAGCCCCACAGGGGCGACCTATGGCTACACCTTC.